A single sample is the source of the 25 T cell receptor beta chains below, sequenced in a study of CD8 T cells in Susac syndrome. Reverse transcription of about 0.45 to 1 ug RNA used random hexamers. TCRdb reprocessed the immunoSEQ multiplex PCR reads via MiXCR and lists one record per CDR3 protein. The sample yields about 250,000 distinct CDR3 sequences, about 94% seen once. Sequencing used CD4+ T cells from PBMCs. These receptor sequences come from a human donor with multiple sclerosis.

The V call is TRBV27, the J call TRBJ2-6; the D is unclear. Trimming pared 2 bases from V and 0 bases from J, leaving 8 bases between. CDR1 and CDR2 from the germline V gene are MNHEY and SMNVEV (reference sequence). This CDR3 is built from 16 residues. The CDR3 loop is CASSLPSSSGANVLTF. For the CDR3, the DNA is TGTGCCAGCAGTTTACCCTCATCCTCTGGGGCCAACGTCCTGACTTTC.

The rearrangement uses TRBV14 and TRBJ2-1, with D unclear. V lost 3 bases to trimming and J lost 0 bases, with 6 bases between them. Germline-derived CDR1 and CDR2 are SGHDN and FVKESK. The CDR3 has 14 amino acids. CDR3 nucleotide sequence: TGTGCCAGCAGCCATCCTGACTCCTACAATGAGCAGTTCTTC. Translated, it gives CASSHPDSYNEQFF. Complete variable domain (other parts from reference TRBV14 and TRBJ2-1): EAGVTQFPSHSVIEKGQTVTLRCDPISGHDNLYWYRRVMGKEIKFLLHFVKESKQDESGMPNNRFLAERTGGTYSTLKVQPAELEDSGVYFCASSHPDSYNEQFFGPGTRLTVL.

This sequence joins TRBV20-1 and TRBJ2-1; D is unresolved. This CDR3 spans 14 amino acids. The germline V and J ends were trimmed by 8 bases and 0 bases, with 14 bases remaining between them. Germline values: CDR1 DFQATT, CDR2 SNEGSKA (reference sequence). The CDR3, as DNA: TGCAGTCAACCCTCGGATAGCTCCTACAATGAGCAGTTCTTC. It encodes CSQPSDSSYNEQFF.

The J gene is TRBJ1-5, the V gene TRBV27; maybe TRBD1 (6 bases). Germline-derived CDR1 and CDR2 are MNHEY and SMNVEV (reference sequence). The CDR3 extends over 15 amino acids. Trimming removed 5 bases from V and 7 bases from J, with 18 bases in between. The chain's CDR3 is CASSKGGPGVQPQHF. The CDR3 DNA follows: TGTGCCAGCAGTAAAGGGGGACCCGGAGTCCAGCCCCAGCATTTT.

The J gene is TRBJ1-2, the V gene TRBV14, with 7 bases that match TRBD1. The V segment lost 4 bases and the J segment 2 bases; nucleotides outside the gene matches: 7. The CDR3 loop spans 15 amino acids. The germline CDR1 and CDR2 sequences are SGHDN and FVKESK. CDR3 protein: CASSLKGQPNYGYTF. The CDR3 DNA reads as TGTGCCAGCAGCCTAAAGGGACAGCCCAACTATGGCTACACCTTC. Full variable domain (outside the CDR3, taken from reference TRBV14 and TRBJ1-2): EAGVTQFPSHSVIEKGQTVTLRCDPISGHDNLYWYRRVMGKEIKFLLHFVKESKQDESGMPNNRFLAERTGGTYSTLKVQPAELEDSGVYFCASSLKGQPNYGYTFGSGTRLTVV.

The DNA of the CDR3 is TGTGCCAGTAGTAGGGTTTCTGAAGCTTTCTTT. Translated: CASSRVSEAFF. The chain has TRBV19 and TRBJ1-1; D is uncertain. This CDR3 spans 11 amino acids. V shed 4 bases and J shed 6 bases, with 6 bases lying between them. Germline loops: CDR1 LNHDA, CDR2 SQIVND (reference sequence). The full variable domain, rest sourced from reference TRBV19 and TRBJ1-1, is DGGITQSPKYLFRKEGQNVTLSCEQNLNHDAMYWYRQDPGQGLRLIYYSQIVNDFQKGDIAEGYSVSREKKESFPLTVTSAQKNPTAFYLCASSRVSEAFFGQGTRLTVV.

The CDR3 protein is CASSLAFPREVGEKLFF. The DNA for the CDR3 is TGTGCCAGCAGCTTAGCATTTCCCAGGGAAGTTGGGGAAAAACTGTTTTTT. The chain recombines TRBV7-9 with TRBJ1-4; TRBD1 is a possible D gene (5 bases). V was clipped by 0 bases and J by 8 bases, with 19 bases between them. Germline V CDR1 and CDR2: SEHNR, FQNEAQ (reference sequence). The CDR3 length is 17 residues.

The CDR3 here is CSVQGNGNEQYV. The CDR3 DNA reads TGCAGCGTACAGGGGAATGGGAACGAGCAGTACGTC. The chain recombines TRBV29-1 with TRBJ2-7, with TRBD1 matching 7 bases. V shed 6 bases and J 5 bases; nucleotides not matched to a gene: 7. Germline CDR1 and CDR2: SQVTM and ANQGSEA. This CDR3 contains 12 residues.

The chain recombines TRBV9 with TRBJ2-5; D may be TRBD1 or TRBD2 (6 bases each). Trimming took off 3 bases at V and 2 bases at J, with 14 bases between the two ends. CDR3 size: 15 residues. Germline lookup yields CDR1 SGDLS and CDR2 YYNGEE. The CDR3 spells CASSGGWRGQETQYF. CDR3 in DNA: TGTGCCAGCAGCGGGGGTTGGAGGGGGCAAGAGACCCAGTACTTC.

The chain uses TRBV7-2 and TRBJ2-1; the D gene is possibly TRBD1 (5 bases). This CDR3 comprises 15 residues. The germline gives CDR1 SGHTA, CDR2 FQGNSA. V lost 2 bases, J lost 9 bases, and 17 bases lay in between. The CDR3 protein is CASSLKGSGHIEQFF. CDR3 nucleotide sequence: TGTGCCAGCAGCTTAAAGGGGTCCGGACATATTGAGCAGTTCTTC.

The rearrangement joins TRBV10-3 to TRBJ2-7, with D possibly TRBD1 on 6 matching bases. Germline assignment: CDR1 ENHRY and CDR2 SYGVKD. The CDR3 runs to 13 residues. V was pared by 6 bases and J by 5 bases, with 14 bases between. DNA for the CDR3: TGTGCCATCAGGAAGGACAGTGCAGACGAGCAGTACTTC. Translated, it gives CAIRKDSADEQYF.

J is TRBJ1-2 and V is TRBV6-2 or TRBV6-3; D is uncertain. Per the germline V gene, CDR1 is MNHEY and CDR2 is SVGEGT. This CDR3 region has 14 residues. The V and J ends lost 6 bases and 0 bases respectively, with 11 bases between them. The CDR3 loop is CASSFMGSNYGYTF. CDR3 nucleotide sequence: TGTGCCAGCAGCTTCATGGGCTCTAACTATGGCTACACCTTC.

The chain has TRBV5-1 and TRBJ1-5; possible D gene TRBD1, 5 bases. The CDR3 is 15 residues long. The germline V and J ends were trimmed by 4 bases and 2 bases, with 13 bases remaining between them. Germline V gene lookup returns CDR1 SGHRS and CDR2 YFSETQ. CDR3 protein: CASSRDVGGNQPQHF. The CDR3 coding sequence is TGCGCCAGCAGCCGGGACGTTGGGGGCAATCAGCCCCAGCATTTT. The whole variable domain, remainder taken from reference TRBV5-1 and TRBJ1-5, is KAGVTQTPRYLIKTRGQQVTLSCSPISGHRSVSWYQQTPGQGLQFLFEYFSETQRNKGNFPGRFSGRQFSNSRSEMNVSTLELGDSALYLCASSRDVGGNQPQHFGDGTRLSIL.

The rearrangement uses TRBV25-1 and TRBJ1-5; 9 bases are shared with TRBD1. Losses at the gene ends were 6 bases for V and 6 bases for J; bases not matched to a gene: 6. This CDR3 is 14 amino acids long. Germline CDR1 is MGHDK and CDR2 is SYGVNS. The CDR3 loop is CASSEQGAGQPQHF. In DNA, the CDR3 is TGTGCCAGCAGCGAACAGGGGGCCGGTCAGCCCCAGCATTTT.

This clonotype was picked up one time. This chain uses TRBV27 with TRBJ2-1; possibly TRBD2 for D (5 bases). The CDR3 totals 14 residues. CDR1 MNHEY and CDR2 SMNVEV come from the germline V gene (reference sequence). Trimming pared 5 bases from V and 5 bases from J, leaving 13 bases between. CDR3 nucleotide sequence: TGTGCCAGCAGTCCCCGGGGAGTACACAATGAGCAGTTCTTC. Protein sequence: CASSPRGVHNEQFF.

The V gene is TRBV3-1, the J gene TRBJ1-2; D unclear. The V end lost 5 bases, the J end lost 4 bases, and 8 bases lay between the germline ends. The CDR3 runs to 12 residues. Germline V gene lookup returns CDR1 LGHDT and CDR2 YNNKEL (reference sequence). Written as DNA, the CDR3 is TGTGCCAGCAGCTCCGACACCTATGGCTACACCTTC. It codes for CASSSDTYGYTF.

In this sample, this clonotype turned up once. V and J are TRBV7-2 and TRBJ1-6, with D uncertain. The CDR3 has 14 residues. Trimming took 4 bases from V and 10 from J, leaving 14 bases between them. The germline gives CDR1 SGHTA, CDR2 FQGNSA. The DNA of the CDR3 is TGTGCCAGCAGCTCCCCGCGGATTGAGTCACCCCTCCACTTT. Its translation: CASSSPRIESPLHF.

The V gene is TRBV30, the J gene TRBJ1-5; no firm D call. Germline values: CDR1 GTSNPN, CDR2 SVGIG (reference sequence). V dropped 5 bases and J dropped 0 bases, with 5 bases sitting between them. The CDR3 has 12 residues. The CDR3 region has the DNA TGTGCCTGGCAGAATAGCAATCAGCCCCAGCATTTT. Its protein product is CAWQNSNQPQHF.

This rearrangement joins TRBV18 to TRBJ2-1, with 10 bases lining up with TRBD2. The trim removed 3 bases at V and 7 bases at J, leaving 9 bases unmatched. This CDR3 spans 16 amino acids. The germline gives CDR1 KGHSH, CDR2 LQKENI. CDR3 sequence reads: CASSPEAGGPGNEQFF. CDR3 DNA sequence: TGTGCCAGCTCACCCGAAGCGGGAGGGCCGGGGAATGAGCAGTTCTTC. The whole variable domain, remainder taken from reference TRBV18 and TRBJ2-1, is NAGVMQNPRHLVRRRGQEARLRCSPMKGHSHVYWYRQLPEEGLKFMVYLQKENIIDESGMPKERFSAEFPKEGPSILRIQQVVRGDSAAYFCASSPEAGGPGNEQFFGPGTRLTVL.

This chain links TRBV6-1 with TRBJ1-2; D remains ambiguous. Trimming stripped 1 base from V and 4 bases from J, with 7 bases between. The CDR3 sequence is 13 residues long. Germline CDR1 reads MNHNS; CDR2 reads SASEGT. CDR3: CASSEDGTYGYTF. In DNA form, the CDR3 reads TGTGCCAGCAGTGAAGACGGCACCTATGGCTACACCTTC.

The chain has TRBV30 and TRBJ2-1; D unresolved. Trimming cost V 5 bases and J 6 bases, with 8 bases left between them. Germline V CDR1 and CDR2: GTSNPN, SVGIG (reference sequence). There are 11 residues in the CDR3. For the CDR3, the DNA is TGTGCCTGGCGAAGGGTCAATGAGCAGTTCTTC. Translating it yields CAWRRVNEQFF.

The sample holds one count of this clonotype. The V gene is TRBV5-1, the J gene TRBJ2-5; 7 bases match TRBD1. Germline loops: CDR1 SGHRS, CDR2 YFSETQ. The CDR3 runs to 16 residues. The V segment lost 1 base and the J segment 3 bases; nucleotides outside the gene matches: 9. For the CDR3, the DNA is TGCGCCAGCAGCTTGAGGTCCGGGACAGCAAAAGAGACCCAGTACTTC. It is translated as CASSLRSGTAKETQYF.

The rearrangement uses TRBV7-7 and TRBJ2-1; D is unresolved. Trimming left V 0 bases short and J 6 bases short, with 9 bases between. Germline V gene data show CDR1 as SSHAT and CDR2 as FNYEAQ (reference sequence). The CDR3 loop spans 14 amino acids. The CDR3 sequence: CASSLAGSGNEQFF. The CDR3 DNA reads TGTGCCAGCAGCTTAGCGGGATCTGGCAATGAGCAGTTCTTC.

The chain joins TRBV4-1 to TRBJ1-2; D is undetermined. In germline, CDR1 is MGHRA, CDR2 YSYEKL. The CDR3 length is 14 residues. V was shortened by 0 bases and J by 4 bases, with 9 bases between the two germline ends. The CDR3 region is CASSQEGNTYGYTF. DNA of the CDR3: TGCGCCAGCAGCCAAGAGGGGAATACCTATGGCTACACCTTC.

The chain couples TRBV23-1 to TRBJ1-1, with D hard to call. TRBV23-1 is designated an ORF whose function remains uncertain. There are 12 residues in the CDR3. CDR3 DNA: TGCGTCACGCGGCGGCGGAACACTGAAGCTTTCTTT. The encoded protein is CVTRRRNTEAFF.